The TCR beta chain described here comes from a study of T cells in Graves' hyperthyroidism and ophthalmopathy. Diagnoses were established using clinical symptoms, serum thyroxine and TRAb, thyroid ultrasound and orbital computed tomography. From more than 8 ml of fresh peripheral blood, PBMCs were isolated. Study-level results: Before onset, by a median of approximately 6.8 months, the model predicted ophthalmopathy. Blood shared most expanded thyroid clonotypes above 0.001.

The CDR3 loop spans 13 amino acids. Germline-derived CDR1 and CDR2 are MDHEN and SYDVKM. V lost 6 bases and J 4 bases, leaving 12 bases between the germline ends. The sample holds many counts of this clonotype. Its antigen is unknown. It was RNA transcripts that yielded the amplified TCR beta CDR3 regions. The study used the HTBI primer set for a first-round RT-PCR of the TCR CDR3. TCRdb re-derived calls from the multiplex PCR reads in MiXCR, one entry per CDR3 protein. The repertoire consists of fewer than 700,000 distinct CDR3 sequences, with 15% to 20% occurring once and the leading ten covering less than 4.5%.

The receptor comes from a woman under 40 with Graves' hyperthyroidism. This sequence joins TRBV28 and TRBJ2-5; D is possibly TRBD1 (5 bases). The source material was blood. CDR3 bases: TGTGCCAGCAGGGACATACCAAGAGAGACCCAGTACTTC. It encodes CASRDIPRETQYF. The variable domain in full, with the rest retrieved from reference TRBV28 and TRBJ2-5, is DVKVTQSSRYLVKRTGEKVFLECVQDMDHENMFWYRQDPGLGLRLIYFSYDVKMKEKGDIPEGYSVSREKKERFSLILESASTNQTSMYLCASRDIPRETQYFGPGTRLLVL.